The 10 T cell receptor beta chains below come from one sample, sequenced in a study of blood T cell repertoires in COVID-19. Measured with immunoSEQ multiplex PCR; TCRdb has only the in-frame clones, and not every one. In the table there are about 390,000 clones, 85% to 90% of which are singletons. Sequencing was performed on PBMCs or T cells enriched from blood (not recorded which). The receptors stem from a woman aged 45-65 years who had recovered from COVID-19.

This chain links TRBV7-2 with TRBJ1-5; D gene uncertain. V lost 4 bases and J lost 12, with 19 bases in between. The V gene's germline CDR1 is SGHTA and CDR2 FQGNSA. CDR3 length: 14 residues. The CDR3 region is CASSSTPKSGLQHF. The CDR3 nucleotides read TGTGCCAGCAGCTCAACCCCCAAGTCCGGACTCCAGCATTTT.

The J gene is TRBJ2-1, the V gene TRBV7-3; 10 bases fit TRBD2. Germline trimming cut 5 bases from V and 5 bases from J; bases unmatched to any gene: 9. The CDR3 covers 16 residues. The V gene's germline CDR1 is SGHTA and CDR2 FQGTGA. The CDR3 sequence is CASSATLAGIDNEQFF. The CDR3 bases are TGTGCCAGCAGCGCAACACTAGCGGGGATCGACAATGAGCAGTTCTTC.

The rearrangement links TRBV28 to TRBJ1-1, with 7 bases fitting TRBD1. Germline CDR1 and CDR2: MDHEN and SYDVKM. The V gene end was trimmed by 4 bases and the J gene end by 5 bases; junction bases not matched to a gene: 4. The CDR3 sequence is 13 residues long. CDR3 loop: CASSWDSGTEAFF. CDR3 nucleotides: TGTGCCAGCAGTTGGGACAGTGGGACTGAAGCTTTCTTT.

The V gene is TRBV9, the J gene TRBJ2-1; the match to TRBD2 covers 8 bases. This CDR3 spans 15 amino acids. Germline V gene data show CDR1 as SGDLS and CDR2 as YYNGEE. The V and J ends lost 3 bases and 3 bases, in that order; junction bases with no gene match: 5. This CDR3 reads CASSGAGTSYNEQFF. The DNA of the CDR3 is TGTGCCAGCAGCGGAGCCGGGACTAGCTACAATGAGCAGTTCTTC.

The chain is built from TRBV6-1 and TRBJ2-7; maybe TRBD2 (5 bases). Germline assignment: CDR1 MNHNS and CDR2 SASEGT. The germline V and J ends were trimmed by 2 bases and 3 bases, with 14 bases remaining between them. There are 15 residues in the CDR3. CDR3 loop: CASSERGSLGYEQYF. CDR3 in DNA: TGTGCCAGCAGTGAACGGGGATCCCTCGGCTACGAGCAGTACTTC.

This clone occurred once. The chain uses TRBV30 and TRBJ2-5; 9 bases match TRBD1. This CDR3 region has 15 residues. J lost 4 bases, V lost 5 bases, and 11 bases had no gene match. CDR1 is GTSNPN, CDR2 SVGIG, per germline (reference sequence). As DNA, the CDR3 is TGTGCCTGGGGCACAGGGGGCGGATGGGGAGAGACCCAGTACTTC. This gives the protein CAWGTGGGWGETQYF.

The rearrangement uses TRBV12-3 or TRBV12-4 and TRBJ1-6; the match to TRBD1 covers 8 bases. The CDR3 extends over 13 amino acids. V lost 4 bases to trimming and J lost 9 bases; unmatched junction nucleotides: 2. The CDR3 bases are TGTGCCAGCAGTTCCGACAGGGGTTCACCCCTCCACTTT. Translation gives CASSSDRGSPLHF.

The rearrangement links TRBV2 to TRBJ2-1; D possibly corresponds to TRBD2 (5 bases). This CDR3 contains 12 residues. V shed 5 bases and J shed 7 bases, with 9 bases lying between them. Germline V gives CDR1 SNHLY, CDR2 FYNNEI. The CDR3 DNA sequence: TGTGCCAGCAGTCAACTAGGAAATGAGCAGTTCTTC. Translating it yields CASSQLGNEQFF.

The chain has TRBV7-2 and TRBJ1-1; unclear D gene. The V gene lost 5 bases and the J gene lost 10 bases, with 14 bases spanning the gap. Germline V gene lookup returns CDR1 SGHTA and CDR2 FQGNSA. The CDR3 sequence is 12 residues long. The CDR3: CASSPSYRSAFF. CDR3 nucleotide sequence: TGTGCCAGCAGCCCATCGTACAGATCAGCTTTCTTT. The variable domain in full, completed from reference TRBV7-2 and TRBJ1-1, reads GAGVSQSPSNKVTEKGKDVELRCDPISGHTALYWYRQSLGQGLEFLIYFQGNSAPDKSGLPSDRFSAERTGGSVSTLTIQRTQQEDSAVYLCASSPSYRSAFFGQGTRLTVV.

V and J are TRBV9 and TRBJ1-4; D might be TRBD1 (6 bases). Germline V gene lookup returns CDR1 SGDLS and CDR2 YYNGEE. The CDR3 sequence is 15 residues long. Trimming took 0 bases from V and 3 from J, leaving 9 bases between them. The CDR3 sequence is CASSVEGVANEKLFF. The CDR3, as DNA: TGTGCCAGCAGCGTAGAGGGGGTAGCTAATGAAAAACTGTTTTTT.